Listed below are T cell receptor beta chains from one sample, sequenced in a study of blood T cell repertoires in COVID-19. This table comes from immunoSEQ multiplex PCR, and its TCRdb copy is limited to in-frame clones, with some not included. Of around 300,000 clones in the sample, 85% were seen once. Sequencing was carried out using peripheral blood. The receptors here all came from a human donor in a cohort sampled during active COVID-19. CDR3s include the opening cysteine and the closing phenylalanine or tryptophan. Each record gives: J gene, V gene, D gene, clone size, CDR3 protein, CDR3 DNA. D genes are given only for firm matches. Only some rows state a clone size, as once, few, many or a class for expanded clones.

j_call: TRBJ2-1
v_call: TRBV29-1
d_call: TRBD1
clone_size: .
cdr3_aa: CSVVLLQGGFKQFF
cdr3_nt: TGCAGCGTTGTTTTGCTACAGGGGGGCTTTAAGCAGTTCTTC

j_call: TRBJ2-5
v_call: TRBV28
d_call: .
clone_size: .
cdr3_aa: CASSAIRGKRTQYF
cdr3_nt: TGTGCCAGCAGTGCCATCCGGGGGAAGAGGACCCAGTACTTC

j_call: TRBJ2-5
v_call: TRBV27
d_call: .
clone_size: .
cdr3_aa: CASSLGGNQETQYF
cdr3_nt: TGTGCCAGCAGTCTCGGAGGTAATCAAGAGACCCAGTACTTC

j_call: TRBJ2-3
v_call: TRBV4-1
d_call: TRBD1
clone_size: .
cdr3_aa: CASSPRALTGEAQYF
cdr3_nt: TGCGCCAGCAGCCCCAGAGCCTTGACAGGGGAGGCGCAGTATTTT

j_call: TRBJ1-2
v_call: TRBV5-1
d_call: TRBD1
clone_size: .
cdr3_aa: CASSPVGTGRYGYTF
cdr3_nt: TGCGCCAGCAGCCCGGTCGGGACAGGTCGCTATGGCTACACCTTC

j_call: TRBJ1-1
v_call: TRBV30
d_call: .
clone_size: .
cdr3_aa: CALEGGTLNTEAFF
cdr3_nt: TGTGCCTTGGAGGGGGGGACACTGAACACTGAAGCTTTCTTT

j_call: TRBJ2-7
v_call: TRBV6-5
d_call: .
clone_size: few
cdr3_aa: CASSYSPMTASYEQYF
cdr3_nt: TGTGCCAGCAGTTACTCACCCATGACAGCTTCCTACGAGCAGTACTTC

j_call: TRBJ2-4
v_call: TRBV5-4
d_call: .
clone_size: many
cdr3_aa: CASGGGESIQYF
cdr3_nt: TGTGCCAGCGGCGGGGGCGAGTCCATTCAGTACTTC

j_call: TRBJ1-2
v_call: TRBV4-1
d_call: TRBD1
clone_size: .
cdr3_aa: CASSRTGTNYGYTF
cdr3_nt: TGCGCCAGCAGCAGGACAGGGACAAACTATGGCTACACCTTC

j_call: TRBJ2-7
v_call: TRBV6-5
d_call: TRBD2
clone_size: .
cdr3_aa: CASRRMAGELYEQYF
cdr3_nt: TGTGCCAGCAGACGGATGGCGGGAGAACTCTACGAGCAGTACTTC

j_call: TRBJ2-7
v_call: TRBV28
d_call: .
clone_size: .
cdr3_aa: CASSFRSRGEQYF
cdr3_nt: TGTGCCAGCAGTTTTAGATCCAGGGGCGAGCAGTACTTC

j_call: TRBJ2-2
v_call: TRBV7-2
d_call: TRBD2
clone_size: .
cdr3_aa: CASSFGRSNGELFF
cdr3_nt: TGTGCCAGCAGCTTCGGGAGGTCGAACGGGGAGCTGTTTTTT

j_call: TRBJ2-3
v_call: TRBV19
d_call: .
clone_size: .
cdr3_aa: CASSVQQARTDTQYF
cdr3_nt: TGTGCCAGTAGCGTACAGCAGGCTCGCACAGATACGCAGTATTTT

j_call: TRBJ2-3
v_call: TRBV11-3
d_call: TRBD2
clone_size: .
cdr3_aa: CASSSRAIAGLPDTQYF
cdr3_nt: TGTGCCAGCAGCTCCCGCGCGATAGCGGGACTACCAGATACGCAGTATTTT

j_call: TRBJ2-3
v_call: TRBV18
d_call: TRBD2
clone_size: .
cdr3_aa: CASSPMGLAGVQGTDTQYF
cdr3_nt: TGTGCCAGCTCACCGATGGGACTAGCGGGAGTCCAGGGGACAGATACGCAGTATTTT

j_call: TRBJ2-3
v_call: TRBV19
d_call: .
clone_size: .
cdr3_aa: CASRSSGIVDTQYF
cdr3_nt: TGTGCCAGTCGATCCTCGGGAATTGTGGATACGCAGTATTTT

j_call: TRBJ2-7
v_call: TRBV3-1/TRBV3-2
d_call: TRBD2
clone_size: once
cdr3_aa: CASSRLAGDYEQYF
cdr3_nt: TGTGCCAGCAGTAGACTAGCGGGAGACTACGAGCAGTACTTC

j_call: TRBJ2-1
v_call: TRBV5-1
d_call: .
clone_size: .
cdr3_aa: CASSFSGSSNEQFF
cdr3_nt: TGCGCCAGCAGCTTTAGCGGTTCCTCCAATGAGCAGTTCTTC

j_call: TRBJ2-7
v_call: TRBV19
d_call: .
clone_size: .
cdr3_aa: CASSKGLSYEQYF
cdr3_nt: TGTGCCAGTAGTAAGGGGCTCTCCTACGAGCAGTACTTC

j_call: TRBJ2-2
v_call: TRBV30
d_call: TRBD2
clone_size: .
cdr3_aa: CAWDETSGTGELFF
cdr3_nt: TGTGCCTGGGACGAGACTAGCGGGACCGGGGAGCTGTTTTTT

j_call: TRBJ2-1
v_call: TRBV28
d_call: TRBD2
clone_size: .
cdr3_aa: CASSLGGTSGAREQFF
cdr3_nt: TGTGCCAGCAGTTTGGGAGGGACTAGCGGGGCCAGGGAGCAGTTCTTC

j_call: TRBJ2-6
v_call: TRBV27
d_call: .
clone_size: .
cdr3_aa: CASSFGYSLNFGANVLTF
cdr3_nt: TGTGCCAGCAGTTTTGGTTACAGCCTGAATTTTGGGGCCAACGTCCTGACTTTC

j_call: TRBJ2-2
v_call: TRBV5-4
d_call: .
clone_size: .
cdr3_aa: CASSFALGELFF
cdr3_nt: TGTGCCAGCAGCTTTGCACTAGGGGAGCTGTTTTTT

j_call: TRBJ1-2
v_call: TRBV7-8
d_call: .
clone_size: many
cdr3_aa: CASSSPTFWDYGYTF
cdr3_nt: TGTGCCAGCAGCTCCCCGACATTTTGGGACTATGGCTACACCTTC

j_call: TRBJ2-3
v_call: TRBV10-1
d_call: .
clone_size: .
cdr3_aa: CASMANGRPDTQYF
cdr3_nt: TGCGCCAGCATGGCGAACGGCAGGCCAGATACGCAGTATTTT

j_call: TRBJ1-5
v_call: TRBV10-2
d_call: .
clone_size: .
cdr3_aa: CASSESDTNQPQHF
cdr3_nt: TGCGCCAGCAGTGAGTCGGACACCAATCAGCCCCAGCATTTT

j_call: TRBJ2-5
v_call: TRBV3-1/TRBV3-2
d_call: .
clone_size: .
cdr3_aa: CASSLRAQETQYF
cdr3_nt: TGTGCCAGCAGCTTGCGGGCTCAAGAGACCCAGTACTTC

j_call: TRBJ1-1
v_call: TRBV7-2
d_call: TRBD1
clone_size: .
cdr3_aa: CASSLGGQGGTEAFF
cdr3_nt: TGTGCCAGCAGCTTAGGCGGACAGGGTGGCACTGAAGCTTTCTTT

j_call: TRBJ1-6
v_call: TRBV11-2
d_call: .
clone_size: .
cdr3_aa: CASSLVIGGNSPLHF
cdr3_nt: TGTGCCAGCAGCTTAGTGATCGGGGGTAATTCACCCCTCCACTTT

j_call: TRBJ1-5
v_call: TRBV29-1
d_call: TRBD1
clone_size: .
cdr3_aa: CSVRTGNNQPQHF
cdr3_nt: TGCAGCGTAAGGACAGGAAACAATCAGCCCCAGCATTTT